This T cell receptor (beta chain) appears in the sequencing data of a study of metastatic and nonmetastatic thyroid tumors. Study as a whole: Repertoires of blood and of tissue (tumor or nodule) from malignant and benign thyroid patients were compared.

Patients were all untreated before their thyroid surgery. Trimming cost V 6 bases and J 2 bases, with 17 bases left between them. The CDR3 is made up of 16 amino acids. Turning to this clone: What it binds is unknown.

TCRdb re-clonotyped the PCR reads via MiXCR. The sample includes 11,000 to 15,000 clones, 20% to 30% of them seen just once. Points from the study as a whole: Benign nodules reportedly had significantly lower TCR beta diversity than malignant thyroid tumors in blood and tumor.

The TCR originated in a female donor with papillary thyroid cancer or a benign thyroid nodule (not recorded which). Some clones in this sample may be carry-over from other donors' samples. The J gene is TRBJ1-3, the V gene TRBV12-3 or TRBV12-4; D not certain. Sequenced sample: blood. The CDR3 sequence: CASREHWVQAGNTIYF. CDR3 in DNA: TGTGCCAGCAGAGAACATTGGGTGCAAGCTGGAAACACCATATATTTT.